One sample yielded the 17 T cell receptor beta chains listed below, sequenced in a study of cytomegalovirus exposure and HLA in healthy donors. The PCR had 60 Vbeta and 13 Jbeta primers. Data came from immunoSEQ multiplex PCR; TCRdb stores just in-frame clones and leaves some out. The sample lists around 200,000 clones, 80% to 90% seen once, with around 0.34% in the top ten. Sequencing was done on a sample of PBMCs. The receptor set was obtained from a young woman in good health and CMV-seronegative.

This clone was counted a few times. The V gene is TRBV28, the J gene TRBJ1-2, with 10 nucleotides matching TRBD1. The CDR3 loop spans 15 amino acids. Losses at the gene ends were 6 bases for V and 8 bases for J; bases not matched to a gene: 12. Looked up from germline, CDR1 is MDHEN and CDR2 is SYDVKM. The CDR3 DNA is TGTGCCAGCAGACCCAGGGGACAGGGGATCGGAGGCTACACCTTC. Translation: CASRPRGQGIGGYTF.

V gene TRBV9 combines with J gene TRBJ2-1; the match to TRBD2 covers 8 bases. V lost 0 bases, J lost 7 bases, and 9 bases stayed unmatched. This CDR3 comprises 16 residues. Per germline, CDR1 SGDLS and CDR2 YYNGEE. The chain's CDR3 is CASSVVSGVIRNEQFF. CDR3 DNA: TGTGCCAGCAGCGTAGTTAGCGGGGTCATTAGGAATGAGCAGTTCTTC.

The chain is built from TRBV28 and TRBJ2-6, with D hard to call. The CDR3 is 14 residues long. The germline V and J ends were trimmed by 4 bases and 0 bases, with 4 bases remaining between them. The germline CDR1 and CDR2 sequences are MDHEN and SYDVKM. Written as DNA, the CDR3 is TGTGCCAGCAGTTCTCGCTCTGGGGCCAACGTCCTGACTTTC. Its translation is CASSSRSGANVLTF. Supplemented by reference TRBV28 and TRBJ2-6, the full variable domain reads DVKVTQSSRYLVKRTGEKVFLECVQDMDHENMFWYRQDPGLGLRLIYFSYDVKMKEKGDIPEGYSVSREKKERFSLILESASTNQTSMYLCASSSRSGANVLTFGAGSRLTVL.

This clone was found once. The chain has TRBV5-1 and TRBJ2-2, with TRBD2 identical over 8 bases. Germline-derived CDR1 and CDR2 are SGHRS and YFSETQ. V was pared by 3 bases and J by 2 bases, with 6 bases of the junction left unmatched. The CDR3 loop spans 16 amino acids. The CDR3 reads CASSWSAGGNTGELFF. In nucleotides, the CDR3 is TGCGCCAGCAGCTGGTCGGCGGGGGGTAACACCGGGGAGCTGTTTTTT.

As concerns this clone: This same CDR3 is encoded by further DNA sequences in the sample. The chain employs TRBV5-1 and TRBJ2-5; 9 bases fit TRBD2. After removal of 4 bases from V and 5 bases from J, the junction contained 6 bases not matched to a gene. In germline, CDR1 is SGHRS, CDR2 YFSETQ. The CDR3 spans 14 residues. The CDR3: CASSLGLAGETQYF. CDR3 DNA: TGCGCCAGCAGCCTGGGACTAGCTGGGGAGACCCAGTACTTC.

CDR3 nucleotides: TGTGCCAGCAGCCACAATGGGGGGGCCCAAGAGACCCAGTACTTC. This gives the protein CASSHNGGAQETQYF. J is TRBJ2-5 and V is TRBV7-3, with D possibly TRBD2 on 7 matching bases. Per the germline V gene, CDR1 is SGHTA and CDR2 is FQGTGA. Trimming stripped 5 bases from V and 1 base from J, with 14 bases between. The CDR3 is 15 amino acids.

This clone occurred a few times. The same CDR3 arises from other DNA sequences in this sample as well. The gene calls are TRBV9 and TRBJ2-1, with D possibly matching TRBD1 (5 bases). Trimming took off 3 bases at V and 8 bases at J, with 12 bases between the two ends. The CDR3 loop spans 13 amino acids. Germline values: CDR1 SGDLS, CDR2 YYNGEE. CDR3: CASSGTSKYEQFF. CDR3 DNA sequence: TGTGCCAGCAGCGGGACAAGCAAGTATGAGCAGTTCTTC.

This clone was detected once. V is TRBV4-1 and J is TRBJ2-2; TRBD2 agrees at 8 bases. With V trimmed by 4 bases and J by 4 bases, 8 bases remained unmatched. Per germline, CDR1 MGHRA and CDR2 YSYEKL. The CDR3 is 16 residues long. The CDR3 DNA sequence: TGCGCCAGCAGCCTCCGACTAGCGAGGGGCACCGGGGAGCTGTTTTTT. It yields the protein CASSLRLARGTGELFF.

With respect to this clone: Distinct nucleotide sequences in the sample also encode this CDR3. The genes are TRBV28 and TRBJ2-7; a weak D match, TRBD2 (6 bases). V shed 2 bases and J shed 1 base, with 6 bases lying between them. This CDR3 has 13 amino acids. Per the germline V gene, CDR1 is MDHEN and CDR2 is SYDVKM. This CDR3 is CASSLGGSYEQYF. In nucleotides, the CDR3 is TGTGCCAGCAGTTTAGGAGGGTCCTACGAGCAGTACTTC.

The genes are TRBV14 and TRBJ1-3, with D uncertain. The V end was cut by 5 bases, the J end by 0 bases, with 11 bases between. This CDR3 contains 15 residues. Looked up from germline, CDR1 is SGHDN and CDR2 is FVKESK. The CDR3 DNA reads as TGTGCCAGCAGCTCCGACATGTTCTCTGGAAACACCATATATTTT. Its translation: CASSSDMFSGNTIYF.

The chain couples TRBV28 to TRBJ2-1; 15 nucleotides align to TRBD2. J was trimmed by 9 bases and V by 5 bases; bases with no gene match: 8. The CDR3 sequence is 16 residues long. Germline CDR1 reads MDHEN; CDR2 reads SYDVKM. Written as DNA, the CDR3 is TGTGCCAGCAGTCGACCACCGGGACTAGCGGGGGGTGAGCAGTTCTTC. As protein: CASSRPPGLAGGEQFF. Filled out from reference TRBV28 and TRBJ2-1, the complete variable domain reads DVKVTQSSRYLVKRTGEKVFLECVQDMDHENMFWYRQDPGLGLRLIYFSYDVKMKEKGDIPEGYSVSREKKERFSLILESASTNQTSMYLCASSRPPGLAGGEQFFGPGTRLTVL.

V gene TRBV27 combines with J gene TRBJ1-5; TRBD1 might be the D (6 bases). CDR3 length equals 15 residues. Trimming removed 5 bases at V and 5 bases at J, with 16 bases between. CDR1 and CDR2 from the germline V gene are MNHEY and SMNVEV (reference sequence). In DNA, the CDR3 is TGTGCCAGCAGTCCCCTAAGGGGGTATGATCAGCCCCAGCATTTT. As protein: CASSPLRGYDQPQHF.

This clone was seen only once. The chain links TRBV5-1 to TRBJ2-2, with D hard to call. Trimming took 0 bases from V and 4 from J, leaving 4 bases between them. Germline values: CDR1 SGHRS, CDR2 YFSETQ. The CDR3 totals 13 residues. CDR3 protein: CASSLVFTGELFF. The CDR3 DNA is TGCGCCAGCAGCTTGGTCTTCACCGGGGAGCTGTTTTTT.

This chain uses TRBV25-1 with TRBJ2-3, with D possibly TRBD2 on 6 matching bases. Germline loops: CDR1 MGHDK, CDR2 SYGVNS. Trimming removed 1 base at V and 0 bases at J, with 11 bases between. The CDR3 extends over 16 amino acids. The CDR3 coding sequence is TGTGCCAGCAGTGAATCGGCGGGACGGAGCACAGATACGCAGTATTTT. Translation gives CASSESAGRSTDTQYF. The whole variable domain, remainder taken from reference TRBV25-1 and TRBJ2-3, is EADIYQTPRYLVIGTGKKITLECSQTMGHDKMYWYQQDPGMELHLIHYSYGVNSTEKGDLSSESTVSRIRTEHFPLTLESARPSHTSQYLCASSESAGRSTDTQYFGPGTRLTVL.

The chain has TRBV19 and TRBJ2-3, with 9 bases matching TRBD2. This CDR3 has 15 amino acids. V gave up 4 bases and J gave up 2 bases; unmatched junction bases: 4. Germline CDR1 LNHDA, CDR2 SQIVND (reference sequence). The CDR3 loop reads CASSTPSGTTDTQYF. In DNA, the CDR3 is TGTGCCAGTAGTACGCCTAGCGGGACCACAGATACGCAGTATTTT.

This clone was counted a few times. The chain carries TRBV7-2 and TRBJ2-7, with 7 bases lining up with TRBD1. J was trimmed by 6 bases and V by 4 bases; bases with no gene match: 0. Germline assignment: CDR1 SGHTA and CDR2 FQGNSA. The CDR3 runs to 11 residues. CDR3 protein: CASSSGGEQYF. CDR3 DNA sequence: TGTGCCAGCAGCTCAGGGGGCGAGCAGTACTTC.

This chain joins TRBV5-1 and TRBJ2-1; a weak D match, TRBD1 (6 bases). V was cut by 4 bases and J by 0 bases, with 14 bases left in between. The CDR3 contains 16 residues. The germline gives CDR1 SGHRS, CDR2 YFSETQ. DNA of the CDR3: TGCGCCAGCAGCGCCAACACAGGGAGCTCCTACAATGAGCAGTTCTTC. Translation gives CASSANTGSSYNEQFF.